These T cell receptor beta chains were read from a single sample in a study of blood T cell repertoires in COVID-19. Data came from immunoSEQ multiplex PCR; TCRdb stores just in-frame clones and leaves some out. Here the sample spans a few hundred thousand clones, approximately 83% being singletons. Sequencing input: peripheral blood. These receptors all come from a person aged 70 to 85 with COVID-19, enrolled during active disease. The CDR3 runs from the conserved cysteine through the conserved F or W. A D gene is named only where the DNA matches it firmly. Expanded clones are given a class, and other clones once, few, many or no size at all.

cdr3_aa cdr3_nt clone_size j_call d_call v_call
CASSNGQGPNYGYTF TGTGCCAGCAGTAACGGACAGGGACCTAACTATGGCTACACCTTC - TRBJ1-2 TRBD1 TRBV2
CASSYRQGVTNEKLFF TGTGCCAGCAGTTACCGTCAGGGGGTAACTAATGAAAAACTGTTTTTT - TRBJ1-4 TRBD1 TRBV6-6
CASSVQRTDPRYGYTF TGTGCCAGCAGCGTCCAACGGACAGACCCCCGCTATGGCTACACCTTC - TRBJ1-2 - TRBV2
CASSSYRGVTDTQYF TGTGCCAGCAGTTCGTACAGGGGTGTCACAGATACGCAGTATTTT - TRBJ2-3 TRBD1 TRBV28
CASSFSADTEAFF TGTGCCAGCAGCTTTTCGGCGGACACTGAAGCTTTCTTT few TRBJ1-1 - TRBV11-2
CASSYFPGITDTQYF TGTGCCAGCAGTTACTTCCCGGGGATCACAGATACGCAGTATTTT - TRBJ2-3 - TRBV6-5
CASSFSVSGANVLTF TGTGCCAGCAGTTTTTCAGTCTCTGGGGCCAACGTCCTGACTTTC - TRBJ2-6 - TRBV28
CASSPGQANSPLHF TGTGCCAGCAGCCCGGGACAGGCTAATTCACCCCTCCACTTT few TRBJ1-6 TRBD1 TRBV5-4
CASSLFVGLAGEGELFF TGCGCCAGCAGCTTGTTCGTCGGACTAGCGGGTGAGGGGGAGCTGTTTTTT few TRBJ2-2 TRBD2 TRBV5-1
CASSVPAGYNEQFF TGTGCCAGCAGTGTCCCAGCGGGGTACAATGAGCAGTTCTTC - TRBJ2-1 TRBD2 TRBV2
CASSLLPGISYEQYF TGTGCCAGCAGTTTATTACCGGGGATCTCCTACGAGCAGTACTTC - TRBJ2-7 - TRBV28
CASSRRQIQYTGELFF TGTGCCAGCAGCCGCCGACAGATACAATACACCGGGGAGCTGTTTTTT - TRBJ2-2 - TRBV9
CASRPAGQGNTEAFF TGTGCCAGCAGGCCAGCGGGACAGGGGAACACTGAAGCTTTCTTT once TRBJ1-1 TRBD1 TRBV28
CAWTGRQDNSPLHF TGTGCCTGGACGGGCCGACAGGATAATTCACCCCTCCACTTT - TRBJ1-6 - TRBV30
CASSLPGAYEQYF TGTGCCAGCAGCTTACCAGGCGCCTACGAGCAGTACTTC once TRBJ2-7 - TRBV7-9
CASSIGGYDGYTF TGTGCCAGTAGTATCGGAGGGTACGATGGCTACACCTTC - TRBJ1-2 - TRBV19
CASSPREPSWGNQPQHF TGTGCCAGCAGTCCCCGGGAGCCCTCCTGGGGTAATCAGCCCCAGCATTTT once TRBJ1-5 - TRBV27
CASSVGQGNIYGYTF TGTGCCAGCAGTGTTGGACAGGGGAACATCTATGGCTACACCTTC - TRBJ1-2 TRBD1 TRBV2
CASSFLAGSYNEQFF TGTGCCAGCAGCTTCCTAGCGGGCTCCTACAATGAGCAGTTCTTC - TRBJ2-1 TRBD2 TRBV7-8
CATSREGGFYEQYF TGTGCCACCAGCAGAGAAGGGGGCTTCTACGAGCAGTACTTC - TRBJ2-7 TRBD1 TRBV15
CASSPGTGGGFSYEQYF TGTGCCAGCAGTCCCGGGACAGGGGGCGGTTTTTCCTACGAGCAGTACTTC - TRBJ2-7 TRBD1 TRBV6-2/TRBV6-3
CASSISGGLRYGYTF TGTGCCAGTAGTATAAGTGGCGGTCTCCGGTATGGCTACACCTTC - TRBJ1-2 - TRBV19
CASSLPGGEETQYF TGTGCCAGCAGCCTCCCGGGAGGGGAGGAGACCCAGTACTTC - TRBJ2-5 TRBD2 TRBV3-1/TRBV3-2
CASSLVGRGQKDTQYF TGTGCCAGCAGCTTAGTCGGCAGGGGGCAAAAAGATACGCAGTATTTT - TRBJ2-3 TRBD1 TRBV7-2
CASRGGSIGNTEAFF TGCGCCAGCAGGGGCGGGTCGATAGGGAACACTGAAGCTTTCTTT - TRBJ1-1 - TRBV5-1
CAISSSSRGTGRGETQYF TGTGCCATCAGTAGTAGCTCCCGCGGGACAGGGCGAGGGGAGACCCAGTACTTC once TRBJ2-5 TRBD1 TRBV10-3
CASSPSGSRDSGNTIYF TGTGCCAGCAGCCCCAGCGGCTCCCGAGACTCTGGAAACACCATATATTTT - TRBJ1-3 - TRBV7-9
CASSLAGANTEAFF TGTGCCAGCAGCTTGGCAGGGGCGAACACTGAAGCTTTCTTT - TRBJ1-1 - TRBV11-2
CAWKAEGARTEAFF TGTGCCTGGAAGGCCGAGGGGGCGCGTACTGAAGCTTTCTTT - TRBJ1-1 TRBD1 TRBV30
CASSQRQEQTQYF TGCGCCAGCAGCCAGCGACAGGAGCAGACCCAGTACTTC - TRBJ2-5 - TRBV4-3
CASSLGDTRGTGELFF TGCGCCAGCAGCTTGGGGGACACGCGAGGCACCGGGGAGCTGTTTTTT many TRBJ2-2 - TRBV5-1
CASRGGVSNTQYF TGTGCCAGTAGAGGCGGTGTTTCAAATACGCAGTATTTT once TRBJ2-3 - TRBV19
CASWLAADSNQPQHF TGTGCCAGCTGGTTGGCGGCCGATAGCAATCAGCCCCAGCATTTT - TRBJ1-5 - TRBV6-5
CASSQLSGAYNEQFF TGTGCCAGCAGCCAGTTGAGCGGTGCATACAATGAGCAGTTCTTC - TRBJ2-1 - TRBV14
CASSFDRGPYEQYF TGTGCCAGCAGTTTCGACAGGGGGCCCTACGAGCAGTACTTC - TRBJ2-7 TRBD1 TRBV2
CASRPTGFHEQFF TGTGCCAGCAGGCCAACAGGGTTCCATGAGCAGTTCTTC - TRBJ2-1 - TRBV6-5
CAISERDRANYGYTF TGTGCCATCAGTGAGCGGGACAGGGCTAACTATGGCTACACCTTC - TRBJ1-2 TRBD1 TRBV10-3
CASSVARGPYEQYF TGTGCCAGCAGTGTAGCCAGGGGCCCCTACGAGCAGTACTTC - TRBJ2-7 - TRBV6-1
CASSLQAGANEQFF TGTGCCAGCAGCTTGCAAGCGGGAGCCAATGAGCAGTTCTTC - TRBJ2-1 TRBD2 TRBV7-2
CAWSAGTSGQETQYF TGTGCCTGGAGTGCCGGGACTAGCGGTCAAGAGACCCAGTACTTC - TRBJ2-5 TRBD2 TRBV30
CASSPDRGGYEQYF TGTGCCAGCAGCCCCGACAGGGGGGGTTACGAGCAGTACTTC - TRBJ2-7 TRBD1 TRBV2
CASSYSYKAYEQYF TGTGCCAGCAGTTACTCGTACAAAGCCTACGAGCAGTACTTC once TRBJ2-7 - TRBV6-5
CASSLGGGARNEQFF TGTGCCAGCAGCTTAGGCGGTGGGGCTCGCAATGAGCAGTTCTTC - TRBJ2-1 - TRBV11-3
CSVGKTGMSTDTQYF TGCAGCGTGGGGAAGACAGGGATGAGCACAGATACGCAGTATTTT - TRBJ2-3 TRBD1 TRBV29-1
CASSPRAGANVLTF TGTGCCAGCAGTCCGAGGGCTGGGGCCAACGTCCTGACTTTC - TRBJ2-6 - TRBV11-3
CAWSRDRGNSPLHF TGTGCCTGGAGCCGGGACAGGGGGAATTCACCCCTCCACTTT - TRBJ1-6 TRBD1 TRBV30
CASSLGLGEQFF TGTGCCAGCAGTTTAGGCCTCGGTGAGCAGTTCTTC - TRBJ2-1 - TRBV12-3/TRBV12-4
CASSADTLGNQPQHF TGTGCCAGCAGCGCAGACACTTTGGGCAATCAGCCCCAGCATTTT - TRBJ1-5 - TRBV7-2